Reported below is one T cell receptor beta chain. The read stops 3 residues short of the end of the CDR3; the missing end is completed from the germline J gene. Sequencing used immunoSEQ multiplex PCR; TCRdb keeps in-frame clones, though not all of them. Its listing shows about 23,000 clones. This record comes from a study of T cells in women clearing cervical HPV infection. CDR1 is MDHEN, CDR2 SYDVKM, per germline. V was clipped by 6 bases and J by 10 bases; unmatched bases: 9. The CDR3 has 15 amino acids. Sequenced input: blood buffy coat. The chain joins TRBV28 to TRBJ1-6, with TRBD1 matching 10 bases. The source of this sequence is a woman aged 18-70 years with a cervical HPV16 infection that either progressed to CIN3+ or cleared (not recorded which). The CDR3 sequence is CASSSNGQGDSPLHF. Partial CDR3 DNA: TGTGCCAGCAGCTCTAACGGACAGGGGGACTCACCC.